This is a list of T cell receptor beta chains from one sample in a study of blood T cells in healthy people across ages. TCRdb used MiXCR to reprocess the 5' RACE reads, holding one entry per CDR3 protein. The sample holds 1.8 million or so distinct CDR3 sequences, about 39% seen once. The sample taken for sequencing was blood. These TCRs come from a human donor in good health. Both conserved end residues are part of each CDR3. The order of the fields is J gene, D gene, clone size, V gene, CDR3 DNA, CDR3 protein. D genes are given only for firm matches. Rows give clone size only sometimes, using once, few, many, or a class for an expanded clone.

>TRBJ2-6|TRBD1|-|TRBV6-6
TGCGCCAGCAGCTGGACAGGGGCGGGCGTCCTGACTTTC
CASSWTGAGVLTF
>TRBJ2-2|-|once|TRBV3-1
TGTGCCAGCAGCGTTACCTCTGGAACCGGGGAGCTGTTTTTT
CASSVTSGTGELFF
>TRBJ2-7|-|-|TRBV20-1
TGCAGTGCTAGGGATTGGGAGTTGAGCTACGAGCAGTACTTC
CSARDWELSYEQYF
>TRBJ1-2|-|-|TRBV7-2
TGTGCCAGCAGCTGGGCCCCGGGGAATGGCTACACCTTC
CASSWAPGNGYTF
>TRBJ1-6|TRBD1|-|TRBV5-5
TGTGTCAGCAGCTTTGCCCCAACCGGGACAGGGTATTCACCCCTCCACTTT
CVSSFAPTGTGYSPLHF
>TRBJ2-7|-|few|TRBV4-3
TGCGCCAGCAGCCAAGATATGAGGGCCTTGGACGAGCAGTACTTC
CASSQDMRALDEQYF
>TRBJ2-2|-|-|TRBV7-9
TGTGCCAGCAGCTTAGGGGCGGTGAGGCCGGACACCGGGGAGCTGTTTTTT
CASSLGAVRPDTGELFF
>TRBJ2-6|TRBD1|-|TRBV7-8
TGTGCCAGCAGCTCAAAGATACAGGGGGCTTACTCTGGGGCCAACGTCCTGACTTTC
CASSSKIQGAYSGANVLTF
>TRBJ1-2|-|-|TRBV2
TGTGCCAACAGCACGGGGGGCCCACGGAGTGGCTACACCTTC
CANSTGGPRSGYTF
>TRBJ2-6|-|-|TRBV5-6
TGTGCCAGCAGCTTGGCATCGGGTCCCTCTGGGGCCAACGTCCTGACTTTC
CASSLASGPSGANVLTF
>TRBJ2-3|-|-|TRBV9
TGTGCCAGCAGCGTAGTTGAGGGTCCGCAGTATTTT
CASSVVEGPQYF
>TRBJ2-7|-|few|TRBV7-2
TGTGCCAGCAGCCCAGGAGAGAGCGGTGAGCAGTACTTC
CASSPGESGEQYF
>TRBJ2-7|TRBD2|-|TRBV20-1
TGCAGTGCTACCGGACTAGAGCTCCAAGGGAGCTACGAGCAGTACTTC
CSATGLELQGSYEQYF
>TRBJ2-5|-|few|TRBV11-3
TGTGCCAGCAGCTTAGGATTTTCGGGGGAAGAGACCCAGTACTTC
CASSLGFSGEETQYF
>TRBJ2-1|-|-|TRBV7-2
TGTGCCAGCAGCCTCCCGGGGGACTATGAGCAGTTCTTC
CASSLPGDYEQFF
>TRBJ2-3|TRBD2|many|TRBV5-1
TGCGCCAGCAGCCCCGATTTAGCGGGGGGATATACGCAGTATTTT
CASSPDLAGGYTQYF
>TRBJ2-1|-|-|TRBV3-1
TGTGCCAGCAGCCAACAGCCCGCCAATGAGCAGTTCTTC
CASSQQPANEQFF
>TRBJ2-1|-|-|TRBV12-3/TRBV12-4
TGTGCCAGCAGTTTAACGCAGAGGGGACCCTACAATGAGCAGTTCTTC
CASSLTQRGPYNEQFF
>TRBJ2-4|TRBD2|few|TRBV7-2
TGTGCCAGCAGCCGCACCTATCTAGCGGGGGCCTCTGGCTTTCAGTACTTC
CASSRTYLAGASGFQYF
>TRBJ1-1|-|-|TRBV6-5
TGTGCCAGCAGCTACGGTGGGGGGACCACGATAATGAACACTGAAGCTTTCTTT
CASSYGGGTTIMNTEAFF
>TRBJ2-4|-|-|TRBV11-2
TGTGCCAGCAGCGCCAATCGCAATGAGCAGTACTTC
CASSANRNEQYF
>TRBJ2-5|-|few|TRBV10-3
TGTGCCATCAGTGAGGGGATGGAGACCCAGTACTTC
CAISEGMETQYF
>TRBJ1-4|-|few|TRBV4-1
TGCGCCAGCAGCCGACGGGCAGAAAGTAATGAAAAACTGTTTTTT
CASSRRAESNEKLFF
>TRBJ1-2|-|-|TRBV7-2
TGTGCCAGCAGCCAGGAACCTGCGTGGGATGGCTACACCTTC
CASSQEPAWDGYTF
>TRBJ2-7|-|few|TRBV4-3
TGCGCCAGCAGCCAAGATGGGGCACTGAACTACGAGCAGTACTTC
CASSQDGALNYEQYF
>TRBJ2-1|-|-|TRBV7-2
TGTGCCAGCAGCTTAGGAAGACAGGAGTACAATGAGCAGTTCTTC
CASSLGRQEYNEQFF
>TRBJ2-1|-|-|TRBV7-6
TGTGCCAGCAGCTTAGGGCCCATCCCTGACAATGAGCAGTTCTTC
CASSLGPIPDNEQFF
>TRBJ1-1|-|-|TRBV5-1
TGCGCCAGCAGCTTGTTACAGCCGAACACTGAAGCTTTCTTT
CASSLLQPNTEAFF
>TRBJ2-7|-|many|TRBV7-2
TGTGCCAGCAGCTTAACCTACGAGCAGTACTTC
CASSLTYEQYF
>TRBJ2-1|-|few|TRBV4-1
TGCGCCAGCAGCCAGCCTCGCGGGTCCTCCTACAATGAGCAGTTCTTC
CASSQPRGSSYNEQFF
>TRBJ2-1|TRBD2|-|TRBV7-2
TGTGCCAGCAGTACCTTTTGGACTAGCGGGGGGTACAATGAGCAGTTCTTC
CASSTFWTSGGYNEQFF
>TRBJ1-2|TRBD1|-|TRBV18
TGTGCCAGCCCACCATCCGGACAGGGACCGATATGGGGCTACACCTTC
CASPPSGQGPIWGYTF
>TRBJ1-1|-|-|TRBV7-6
TGTGCCAGCAGCCCAGCTACGTCGGGTACTGAAGCTTTCTTT
CASSPATSGTEAFF